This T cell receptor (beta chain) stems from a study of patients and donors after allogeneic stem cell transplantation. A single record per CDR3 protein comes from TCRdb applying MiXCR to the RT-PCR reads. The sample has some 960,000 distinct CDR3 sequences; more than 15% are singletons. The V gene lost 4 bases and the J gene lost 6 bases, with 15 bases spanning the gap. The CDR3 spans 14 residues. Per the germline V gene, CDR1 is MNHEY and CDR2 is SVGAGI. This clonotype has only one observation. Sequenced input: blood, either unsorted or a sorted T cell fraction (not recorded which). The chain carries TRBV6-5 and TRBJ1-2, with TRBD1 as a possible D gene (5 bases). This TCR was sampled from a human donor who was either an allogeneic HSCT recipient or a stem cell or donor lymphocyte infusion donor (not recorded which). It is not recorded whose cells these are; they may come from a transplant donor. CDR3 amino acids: CASSSQVGSHGYTF. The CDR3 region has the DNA TGTGCCAGCAGTTCACAGGTTGGGTCTCATGGCTACACCTTC.